The text below deals with one T cell receptor (beta chain). Original handling: Reference gene primer amplification gave nucleated cell count estimates. Sequencing was performed with immunoSEQ multiplex PCR; in TCRdb, only in-frame clones are kept and a portion is missing. That table furnishes V, J and clone size, whereas the DNA furnished D and trimming. This table has 200,000 to 250,000 clones, 80% to 90% appearing once. This specimen comes from a study of blood T cell repertoires in COVID-19. With 2 bases removed from V and 5 bases from J, the gap between germline ends came to 9 bases. Per germline, CDR1 SGHNT and CDR2 YENEEA. This CDR3 has 14 amino acids.

The sequence derives from a young man with COVID-19, enrolled during active disease. Sequencing used peripheral blood. The chain has TRBV11-3 and TRBJ2-2; maybe TRBD2 (5 bases). As DNA, the CDR3 is TGTGCCAGCAGCTTAATTCGGGGAACCGGGGAGCTGTTTTTT. This gives the protein CASSLIRGTGELFF.